Shown below are 5 T cell receptor beta chains from a single sample sequenced in a study of blood T cell repertoires in COVID-19. Assay used: immunoSEQ multiplex PCR; TCRdb lists only in-frame clones, some missing. Of about 120,000 clones listed, about 80% are singletons. Sequencing was carried out using peripheral blood. Receptors originate from a woman in her 50s with acute or convalescent COVID-19.

The rearrangement joins TRBV12-3 or TRBV12-4 to TRBJ2-7; the match to TRBD1 covers 8 bases. The CDR3 length is 12 residues. V lost 4 bases, J lost 12 bases, and 8 bases stayed unmatched. The CDR3 loop is CASSYGQGRPYF. CDR3 nucleotides: TGTGCCAGCAGTTACGGACAGGGCCGTCCGTACTTC.

The V gene is TRBV9, the J gene TRBJ1-1; unclear D gene. The germline V gene has CDR1 SGDLS and CDR2 YYNGEE. The CDR3 consists of 14 residues. The germline V and J ends were trimmed by 0 bases and 4 bases, with 10 bases remaining between them. CDR3 loop: CASSVVSGPTEAFF. The DNA for the CDR3 is TGTGCCAGCAGCGTAGTTTCGGGTCCCACTGAAGCTTTCTTT.

This clone has a handful of counts. The rearrangement uses TRBV10-3 and TRBJ2-7; 7 positions match TRBD2. Germline assignment: CDR1 ENHRY and CDR2 SYGVKD. CDR3 length: 14 amino acids. V lost 6 bases and J lost 3; bases outside the gene matches: 8. The CDR3 spells CAIRPSGPDYEQYF. CDR3 nucleotides: TGTGCCATCAGACCTAGCGGCCCTGACTACGAGCAGTACTTC.

This clone was seen a handful of times. J is TRBJ1-1 and V is TRBV5-5; D possibly corresponds to TRBD1 (5 bases). V shed 4 bases and J shed 6 bases, with 19 bases lying between them. Looked up from germline, CDR1 is SGHKS and CDR2 is YYEKEE (reference sequence). There are 15 residues in the CDR3. This CDR3 is CASSPLQKGIAEAFF. Written as DNA, the CDR3 is TGTGCCAGCAGCCCCTTACAGAAGGGGATTGCTGAAGCTTTCTTT. Full variable domain (remainder filled in from reference TRBV5-5 and TRBJ1-1): DAGVTQSPTHLIKTRGQQVTLRCSPISGHKSVSWYQQVLGQGPQFIFQYYEKEERGRGNFPDRFSARQFPNYSSELNVNALLLGDSALYLCASSPLQKGIAEAFFGQGTRLTVV.

The chain carries TRBV4-2 and TRBJ2-7; 7 bases align to TRBD2. CDR1 and CDR2 (germline): LGHNA, YNFKEQ. The CDR3 totals 14 residues. The V segment lost 3 bases and the J segment 2 bases; nucleotides outside the gene matches: 4. The CDR3 region is CASSQKAGTYEQYF. Written as DNA, the CDR3 is TGTGCCAGCAGCCAGAAAGCGGGGACCTACGAGCAGTACTTC.